This T cell receptor beta chain was captured by sequencing in a study of regulatory T cells in long-lasting Graves disease. Study as a whole: Antithyroid drugs had been taken under 3 months by newly diagnosed Graves' patients. Findings of the study overall: It was peripheral blood alone, not thyroid tissue, that was studied.

Time point described: newly diagnosed GD, antithyroid drugs for less than 3 months. The TCR library was made from RNA that had been extracted from PBMCs in TRIzol. Graves' disease diagnosis was established per American Thyroid Association guidelines. This clonotype was picked up many times. The antigen remains undetermined. Combining iRepertoire HTBI primers with Arm-PCR of CDR3 regions, the authors built TCR beta libraries. Each CDR3 protein gets one entry after TCRdb re-called the multiplex PCR reads with MiXCR. The data show about 380,000 distinct CDR3 sequences, with roughly a sixth seen just once and 20% to 25% held by the top ten. The receptor's source is a female donor with Graves disease. The specimen comprised peripheral blood mononuclear cells (PBMCs), sampled at new diagnosis, from a patient treated with antithyroid drugs.

The chain's CDR3 is CASSSLTGDYGYTF. DNA of the CDR3: TGCGCCAGCAGCTCTCTTACAGGGGACTATGGCTACACCTTC. The chain carries TRBV4-1 and TRBJ1-2, with 7 bases identical to TRBD1. Germline loops: CDR1 MGHRA, CDR2 YSYEKL. The CDR3 is made up of 14 amino acids. Losses at the gene ends were 5 bases for V and 3 bases for J; bases not matched to a gene: 6.